This TCR beta chain was captured in a study of shared clonotypes between healthy human individuals. Study-level background: Every donor yielded three CD4 naive, three CD4 memory, two CD8 naive and one CD8 memory plate. Whole-study results and caveats: When compared with the clonotypes that were shared by all four sorted-subset donors, the non-shared clonotypes turned out to have lower generation probabilities. A few donors showed sharing of approximately 5% of naive CD4 clonotypes.

Between the trimmed V and J ends, which lost 1 base and 1 base, there was a span of 14 bases. Germline V gene lookup returns CDR1 LNHDA and CDR2 SQIVND (reference sequence). CDR3 length equals 16 residues. Regarding this clone: Its antigen is still unknown.

Investigators divided CD4+ cells into CD45RA+ naive and CD45RA-negative memory subsets. Here immunoSEQ multiplex PCR was the method, and the copy in TCRdb shows in-frame clones only, minus some. The sample holds 1,500,000 or so clones, just under 99% seen once. The sequence derives from a man younger than 40 in good health. The sequencing input was naive CD4+ T cells sorted from blood. This sample's subset: CD45RA+ positively selected. The gene calls are TRBV19 and TRBJ2-7; the D is unclear. DNA for the CDR3: TGTGCCAGTAGTATAGGTCTGGGCCCTAGTTCCTACGAGCAGTACTTC. It yields the protein CASSIGLGPSSYEQYF.